This T cell receptor (beta chain) was documented in a study of T cells in localized non-small cell lung cancer. Assay used: immunoSEQ multiplex PCR; TCRdb lists only in-frame clones, some missing. This sample carries around 34,000 clones, roughly 93% of them seen once, and the ten largest clones take 7.9%. Points from the study as a whole: In uninvolved adjacent lung, T cell clonality reached its highest value, exceeding tumor. Because only a single region of the tumor was sequenced, heterogeneity remains possible.

This clone was found once. Its antigen is not identified. The CDR3 is 15 residues long. Germline CDR1 LNHDA, CDR2 SQIVND (reference sequence). V lost 5 bases, J lost 7 bases, and 9 bases stayed unmatched. This specimen was peripheral blood, taken before any cancer treatment. The V call is TRBV19, the J call TRBJ1-5; 9 bases are shared with TRBD1. This clonotype was obtained from a female donor at least 60 years old with stage I lung adenocarcinoma. The CDR3 region is CASSATGGAEQPQHF. CDR3 in DNA: TGTGCCAGTAGTGCCACAGGGGGCGCGGAACAGCCCCAGCATTTT. Together with reference TRBV19 and TRBJ1-5, the CDR3 gives the full variable domain: DGGITQSPKYLFRKEGQNVTLSCEQNLNHDAMYWYRQDPGQGLRLIYYSQIVNDFQKGDIAEGYSVSREKKESFPLTVTSAQKNPTAFYLCASSATGGAEQPQHFGDGTRLSIL.